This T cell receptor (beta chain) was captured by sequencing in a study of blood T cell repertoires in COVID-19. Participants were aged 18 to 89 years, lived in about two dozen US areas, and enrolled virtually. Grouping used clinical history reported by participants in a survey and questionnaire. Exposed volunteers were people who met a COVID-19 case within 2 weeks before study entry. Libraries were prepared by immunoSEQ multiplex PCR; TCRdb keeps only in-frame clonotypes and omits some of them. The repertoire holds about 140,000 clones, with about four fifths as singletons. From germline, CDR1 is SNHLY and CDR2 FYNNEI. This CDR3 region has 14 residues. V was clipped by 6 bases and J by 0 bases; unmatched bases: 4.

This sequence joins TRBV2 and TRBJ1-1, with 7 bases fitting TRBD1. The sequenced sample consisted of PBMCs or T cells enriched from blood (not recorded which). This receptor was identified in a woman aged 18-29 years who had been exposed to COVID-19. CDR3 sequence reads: CASRGQPMNTEAFF. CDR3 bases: TGTGCCAGCAGGGGACAGCCTATGAACACTGAAGCTTTCTTT.